Listed here are 20 T cell receptor beta chains from one sample, sequenced in a study of blood T cells in healthy people across ages. Using a J-beta primer mix together with a sample-barcoded 5' primer, a second PCR was run for 7 to 11 cycles. Via MiXCR, TCRdb re-called the 5' RACE reads, giving one row per CDR3 protein. The sample has 780,000 or so distinct CDR3 sequences, roughly 50% seen once. The sequenced sample consisted of blood. Receptors were obtained from a man aged 80 or over in good health.

This clonotype was observed a few times. The V call is TRBV6-5, the J call TRBJ1-5; D is unresolved. From germline, CDR1 is MNHEY and CDR2 SVGAGI. Trimming removed 6 bases from V and 8 bases from J, with 17 bases in between. The CDR3 is 14 residues long. DNA for the CDR3: TGTGCCAGCAGGTCCCTGGGGTCGATGGAGCCCCAGCATTTT. Translated: CASRSLGSMEPQHF.

The chain joins TRBV20-1 to TRBJ2-7; D remains ambiguous. The V gene's germline CDR1 is DFQATT and CDR2 SNEGSKA (reference sequence). Trimming shortened V by 6 bases and J by 4 bases, and 13 bases separated the two germline ends. The CDR3 covers 12 residues. The chain's CDR3 is CSASITTYEQYF. The CDR3 coding sequence is TGCAGTGCCTCCATAACAACTTACGAGCAGTACTTC.

The rearrangement uses TRBV5-1 and TRBJ2-5; 9 nucleotides agree with TRBD2. The CDR3 has 16 residues. V was clipped by 3 bases and J by 3 bases; unmatched bases: 9. CDR1 and CDR2 (germline): SGHRS, YFSETQ. This CDR3 is CASSWGLVAGEETQYF. CDR3 coding DNA: TGCGCCAGCAGCTGGGGTCTGGTAGCGGGAGAAGAGACCCAGTACTTC.

This chain uses TRBV6-5 with TRBJ2-1, with D possibly TRBD2 on 5 matching bases. CDR1 MNHEY and CDR2 SVGAGI come from the germline V gene. Trimming took off 8 bases at V and 15 bases at J, with 26 bases between the two ends. This CDR3 is built from 14 residues. DNA of the CDR3: TGTGCCAGCGGAGTGGGAGATTCAAGCCGCGAGTTGTTCTTC. This codes for CASGVGDSSRELFF.

Only a few counts were recorded for this clonotype. The junction differs from germline at one of its ends, possibly a read error. The chain uses TRBV28 and TRBJ2-6; 7 nucleotides match TRBD1. The CDR3 has 17 residues. Germline values: CDR1 MDHEN, CDR2 SYDVKM. CDR3 in amino acids: CASKPRGPLSGANVLTF. DNA of the CDR3: TGTGCCAGCAAACCTAGGGGGCCTCTCTCTGGGGCTAACGTCCTGACTTTC.

This rearrangement joins TRBV20-1 to TRBJ1-1; 9 bases agree with TRBD1. The CDR3 contains 13 residues. Unmatched junction bases numbered 4, after V lost 3 bases and J lost 5 bases. Germline V lookup: CDR1 DFQATT, CDR2 SNEGSKA (reference sequence). The CDR3 spells CSARGQGGTEAFF. DNA of the CDR3: TGCAGTGCTAGGGGACAGGGCGGTACTGAAGCTTTCTTT.

In DNA form, the CDR3 reads TGTGCCAGCAGCGACGACGGGGCCAGATCCTACGAGCAGTACTTC. Its protein product is CASSDDGARSYEQYF. V and J are TRBV7-2 and TRBJ2-7; D could derive from TRBD1 or TRBD2 (5 bases each). Germline V gives CDR1 SGHTA, CDR2 FQGNSA. This CDR3 spans 15 amino acids. V lost 5 bases and J 1 base, leaving 15 bases between the germline ends.

This clonotype came up many times. At one of its ends the junction is not consistent with the germline gene, which may arise from a read error. V and J are TRBV7-9 and TRBJ2-7; the D is unclear. Germline V gene data show CDR1 as SEHNR and CDR2 as FQNEAQ (reference sequence). There are 12 residues in the CDR3. CDR3 amino acids: CASSLVSYEQYF. In nucleotides, the CDR3 is TGCGCCAGCAGCTTGGTCTCCTACGAGCAGTACTTC.

In this sample, this clonotype turned up once. One junction end disagrees with the germline gene, perhaps due to a read error. DNA for the CDR3: TGCGCCAGCTCCATCCGCGCATCCGAGCAGTACTTC. This codes for CASSIRASEQYF. V is TRBV2 and J is TRBJ2-7; D unclear. The CDR3 consists of 12 residues. CDR1 is SNHLY, CDR2 FYNNEI, per germline.

At least ten counts were recorded for this clonotype. The rearrangement joins TRBV20-1 to TRBJ2-5; tentative D call: TRBD1 (6 bases). Per the germline V gene, CDR1 is DFQATT and CDR2 is SNEGSKA (reference sequence). V was pared by 4 bases and J by 5 bases, with 14 bases between. The CDR3 runs to 13 residues. The CDR3 sequence: CSATITGSETQYF. The DNA for the CDR3 is TGCAGTGCTACCATTACAGGGAGCGAGACCCAGTACTTC.

The chain combines TRBV12-3 or TRBV12-4 with TRBJ2-1; 13 positions match TRBD2. This CDR3 region has 14 residues. V shed 5 bases and J 14 bases; nucleotides not matched to a gene: 9. The CDR3 sequence: CASSVRTSGRDEFF. CDR3 DNA sequence: TGTGCCAGCAGTGTCCGGACTAGCGGGAGAGACGAGTTCTTC.

The V gene is TRBV4-1, the J gene TRBJ2-7, with D maybe TRBD1 (6 bases). The V end was cut by 1 base, the J end by 6 bases, with 13 bases between. Germline V gene sequence: CDR1 MGHRA, CDR2 YSYEKL. This CDR3 is built from 14 residues. CDR3 DNA: TGCGCCAGCAGCCAAGGGGCAGGGGTCAGCGAGCAGTACTTC. This codes for CASSQGAGVSEQYF.

The V gene is TRBV5-1, the J gene TRBJ2-1, with D possibly being TRBD1 (5 bases). The CDR3 runs to 12 residues. With 2 bases removed from V and 8 bases from J, the gap between germline ends came to 8 bases. Per the germline V gene, CDR1 is SGHRS and CDR2 is YFSETQ. As DNA, the CDR3 is TGCGCCAGCAGCTTCAGGGTAGATGAGCAGTTCTTC. Amino acids: CASSFRVDEQFF.

This chain joins TRBV20-1 and TRBJ2-5; D is perhaps TRBD2 (6 bases). Germline loops: CDR1 DFQATT, CDR2 SNEGSKA (reference sequence). The CDR3 loop spans 14 amino acids. Trimming stripped 6 bases from V and 1 base from J, with 15 bases between. The CDR3 coding sequence is TGCAGTGCGGTTTGGAGGGGAAGCCAAGAGACCCAGTACTTC. This sequence encodes CSAVWRGSQETQYF.

This chain links TRBV2 with TRBJ2-3; 14 bases agree with TRBD2. The V gene end was trimmed by 7 bases and the J gene end by 14 bases; junction bases not matched to a gene: 14. CDR1 SNHLY and CDR2 FYNNEI come from the germline V gene. The CDR3 is 15 residues long. Here the CDR3 reads CASISGTSGGRYAYF. DNA of the CDR3: TGTGCCAGCATTTCCGGGACTAGCGGGGGAAGATACGCGTATTTT.

Written as DNA, the CDR3 is TGCAGTGCTAGAGAGTCATACTCCTACAATGAGCAGTTCTTC. Residues: CSARESYSYNEQFF. This chain joins TRBV20-1 and TRBJ2-1; D call uncertain. V lost 0 bases and J lost 0, with 6 bases in between. This CDR3 region has 14 residues. Germline values: CDR1 DFQATT, CDR2 SNEGSKA (reference sequence).

The chain carries TRBV20-1 and TRBJ1-1; D unresolved. V lost 3 bases, J lost 7 bases, and 12 bases lay in between. CDR3 length equals 12 residues. The V gene's germline CDR1 is DFQATT and CDR2 SNEGSKA (reference sequence). The CDR3 loop is CSASRPSSEAFF. The DNA for the CDR3 is TGCAGTGCTAGTCGTCCGAGTAGTGAAGCTTTCTTT.

This clonotype was counted between two and nine times. V and J are TRBV5-1 and TRBJ2-1; 10 bases are a match to TRBD1. J lost 3 bases, V lost 3 bases, and 3 bases had no gene match. The CDR3 loop spans 15 amino acids. CDR1 and CDR2 (germline): SGHRS, YFSETQ. The CDR3 loop is CASSSGQGNYNEQFF. The DNA for the CDR3 is TGCGCCAGCAGCTCGGGACAGGGGAACTACAATGAGCAGTTCTTC.

Turning to this clonotype: At one boundary the junction diverges from the germline segment, which might be a read error. The rearrangement joins TRBV7-2 to TRBJ1-6, with TRBD1 identical over 7 bases. The CDR3 spans 16 residues. Germline lookup yields CDR1 SGHTA and CDR2 FQGNSA. The CDR3 here is CASSLRSGQPNSPPHF. The CDR3 DNA reads as TGTGCCAGCAGCTTACGCTCGGGACAGCCTAATTCACCCCCCCACTTT.

This chain links TRBV2 with TRBJ2-3; 8 nucleotides align to TRBD2. Per the germline V gene, CDR1 is SNHLY and CDR2 is FYNNEI. The V segment lost 7 bases and the J segment 1 base; nucleotides outside the gene matches: 4. The CDR3 totals 14 residues. This chain's CDR3 is CASMVSGGTDTQYF. Here the CDR3 DNA reads TGTGCCAGCATGGTTAGCGGGGGCACAGATACGCAGTATTTT.